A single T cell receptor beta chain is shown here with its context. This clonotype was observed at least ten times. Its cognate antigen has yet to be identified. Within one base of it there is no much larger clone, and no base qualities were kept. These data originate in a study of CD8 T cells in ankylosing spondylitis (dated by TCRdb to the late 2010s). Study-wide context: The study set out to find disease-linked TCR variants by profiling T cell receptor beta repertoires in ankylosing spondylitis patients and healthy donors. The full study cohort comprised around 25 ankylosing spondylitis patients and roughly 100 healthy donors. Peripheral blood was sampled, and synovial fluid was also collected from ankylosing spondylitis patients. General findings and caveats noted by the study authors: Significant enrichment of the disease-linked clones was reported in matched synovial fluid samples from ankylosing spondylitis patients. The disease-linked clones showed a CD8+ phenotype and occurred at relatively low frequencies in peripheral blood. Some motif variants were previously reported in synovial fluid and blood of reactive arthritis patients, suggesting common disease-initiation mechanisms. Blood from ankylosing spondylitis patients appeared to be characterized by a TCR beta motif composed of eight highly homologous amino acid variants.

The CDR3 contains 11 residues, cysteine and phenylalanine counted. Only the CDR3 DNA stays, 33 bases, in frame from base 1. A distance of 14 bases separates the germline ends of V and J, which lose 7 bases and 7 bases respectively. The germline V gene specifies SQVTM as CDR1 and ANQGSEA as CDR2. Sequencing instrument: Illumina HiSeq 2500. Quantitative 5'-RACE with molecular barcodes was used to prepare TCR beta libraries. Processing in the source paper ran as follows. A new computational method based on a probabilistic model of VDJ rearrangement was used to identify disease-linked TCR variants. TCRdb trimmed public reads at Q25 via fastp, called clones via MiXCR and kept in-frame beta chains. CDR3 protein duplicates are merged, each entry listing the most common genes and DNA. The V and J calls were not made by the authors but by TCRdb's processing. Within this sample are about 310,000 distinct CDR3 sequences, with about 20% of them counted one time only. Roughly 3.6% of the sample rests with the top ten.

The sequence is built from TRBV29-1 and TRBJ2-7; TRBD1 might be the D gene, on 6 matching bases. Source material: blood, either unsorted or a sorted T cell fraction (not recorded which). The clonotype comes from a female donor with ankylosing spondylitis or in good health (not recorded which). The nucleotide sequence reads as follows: TGCAGCGCGTCACAGGGTAGGGAGCAGTACTTC. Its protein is CSASQGREQYF.